The subject of this entry is one T cell receptor beta chain. Its target is not known. Deletions cut 0 bases from V and 3 bases from J, with 16 bases between. The CDR3 spans 17 residues. CDR1 is SGHAT and CDR2 is FQNNGV in the germline V gene. The entry originates in a study of cytomegalovirus exposure and HLA in healthy donors. PCR used 60 Vbeta primers and 13 Jbeta primers. Clones were sequenced by immunoSEQ multiplex PCR, and TCRdb holds only the in-frame ones, with some missing. The profile shows about 120,000 clones, around 73% of them singletons. Study-wide points: A later analysis found TCR association rates differed by HLA locus, highest for DRB1 and lowest for HLA-C.

Sequenced: PBMCs. This TCR was recovered from a man aged 25-45 years in good health and CMV-seropositive. V gene TRBV11-2 combines with J gene TRBJ2-3, with a possible D match to TRBD2 (6 bases). In nucleotides, the CDR3 is TGTGCCAGCAGCTTAGATCGGGGCCGGGGGTTTACAGATACGCAGTATTTT. This encodes CASSLDRGRGFTDTQYF.